Sequencing of this T cell receptor (beta chain) was carried out in a study of cytomegalovirus exposure and HLA in healthy donors. Researchers ran the PCR with 60 Vbeta and 13 Jbeta primers. TCRdb's copy holds only in-frame clones and misses some; the assay was immunoSEQ multiplex PCR. Of 90,000 to 120,000 clones detected, roughly 76% appear once; the ten largest clones hold around 2.1%. Germline CDR1 reads SGHDN; CDR2 reads FVKESK. V was clipped by 1 base and J by 9 bases, with 16 bases between them. There are 15 residues in the CDR3. Notes on the study in general: Information on immune exposure was restricted to one variable (CMV serostatus). Another analysis was done later, and it associated around 17,000 TCR beta sequences with HLA alleles at 0.05 false discovery rate. Per a prior analysis, the majority of TCR beta V segments were productive roughly 87% or roughly 30% of the time.

Remarks on this clone: The antigen remains unidentified.

The rearrangement links TRBV14 to TRBJ2-1, with D tentatively TRBD2 (6 bases). The sequenced material came from PBMCs. The receptor's source is a man aged 18 to 35 in good health and CMV-seronegative. The DNA for the CDR3 is TGTGCCAGCAGCCAAGCGGCTAGCGTGGGTAGTGAGCAGTTCTTC. It specifies CASSQAASVGSEQFF.